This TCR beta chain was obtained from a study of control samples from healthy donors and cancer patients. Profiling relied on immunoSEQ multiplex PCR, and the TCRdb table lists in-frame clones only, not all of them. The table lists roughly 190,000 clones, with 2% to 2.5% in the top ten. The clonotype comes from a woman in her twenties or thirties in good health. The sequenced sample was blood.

CDR3 amino acids: CASRPGAGGDTIYF. The CDR3 DNA sequence: TGCGCCAGCAGACCTGGGGCCGGAGGGGACACCATATATTTT. This chain uses TRBV5-1 with TRBJ1-3; perhaps TRBD1 as D (5 bases). Germline V gives CDR1 SGHRS, CDR2 YFSETQ. The germline V and J ends were trimmed by 5 bases and 8 bases, with 17 bases remaining between them. There are 14 residues in the CDR3.